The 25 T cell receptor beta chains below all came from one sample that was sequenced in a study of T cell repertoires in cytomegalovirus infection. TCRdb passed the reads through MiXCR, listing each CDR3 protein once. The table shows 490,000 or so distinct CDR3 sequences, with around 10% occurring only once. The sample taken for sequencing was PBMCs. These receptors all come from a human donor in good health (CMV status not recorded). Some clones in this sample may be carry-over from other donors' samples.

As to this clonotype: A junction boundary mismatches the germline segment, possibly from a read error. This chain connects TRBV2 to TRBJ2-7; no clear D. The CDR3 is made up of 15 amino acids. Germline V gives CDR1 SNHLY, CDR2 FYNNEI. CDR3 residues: CASSEARPGSNEQYF. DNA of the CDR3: TGTGCCAGCAGTGAAGCGCGGCCAGGCTCCAACGAGCAGTACTTC.

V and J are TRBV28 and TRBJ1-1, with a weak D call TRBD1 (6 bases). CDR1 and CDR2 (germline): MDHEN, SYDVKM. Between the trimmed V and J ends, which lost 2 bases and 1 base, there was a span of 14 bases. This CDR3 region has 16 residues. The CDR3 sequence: CASSLGPDRRNTEAFF. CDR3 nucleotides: TGTGCCAGCAGTTTAGGGCCGGACAGACGGAACACTGAAGCTTTCTTT.

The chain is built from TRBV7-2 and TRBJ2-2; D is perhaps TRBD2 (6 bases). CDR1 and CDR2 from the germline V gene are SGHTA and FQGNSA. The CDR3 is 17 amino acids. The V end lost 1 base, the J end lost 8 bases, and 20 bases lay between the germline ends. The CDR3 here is CASSLVAAGRKAGELFF. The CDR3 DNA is TGTGCCAGCAGCTTAGTGGCAGCGGGTCGGAAAGCGGGGGAGCTGTTTTTT.

CDR3 coding DNA: TGCAGCTTTTCTTCAGTGCTAGAGGGGTACAGTTATCAGCCCCAGCATTTT. Translation: CSFSSVLEGYSYQPQHF. This rearrangement joins TRBV20-1 to TRBJ1-5; maybe TRBD1 (5 bases). CDR3 length: 17 residues. Germline V gene lookup returns CDR1 DFQATT and CDR2 SNEGSKA (reference sequence).

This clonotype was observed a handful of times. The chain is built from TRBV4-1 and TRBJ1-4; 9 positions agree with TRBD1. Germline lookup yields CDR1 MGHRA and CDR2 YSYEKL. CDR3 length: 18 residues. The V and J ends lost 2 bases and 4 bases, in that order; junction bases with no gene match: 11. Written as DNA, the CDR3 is TGCGCCAGCAGCCAATCCGCGGGACAGGGCTTATTTAATGAAAAACTGTTTTTT. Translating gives CASSQSAGQGLFNEKLFF.

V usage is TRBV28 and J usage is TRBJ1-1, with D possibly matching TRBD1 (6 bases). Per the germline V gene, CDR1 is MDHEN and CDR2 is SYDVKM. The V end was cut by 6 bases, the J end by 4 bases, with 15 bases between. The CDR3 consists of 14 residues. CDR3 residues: CASRFGGEGTEAFF. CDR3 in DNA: TGTGCCAGCAGGTTCGGGGGCGAAGGCACTGAAGCTTTCTTT.

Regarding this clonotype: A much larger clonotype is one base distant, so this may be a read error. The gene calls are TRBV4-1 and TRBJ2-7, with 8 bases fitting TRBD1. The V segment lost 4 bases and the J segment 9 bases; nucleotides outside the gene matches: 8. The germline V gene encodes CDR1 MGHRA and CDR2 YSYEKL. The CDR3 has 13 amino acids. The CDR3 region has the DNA TGCGCCAGCAGCCTCGGACAGGGTAACGCGCAGTACTTC. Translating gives CASSLGQGNAQYF.

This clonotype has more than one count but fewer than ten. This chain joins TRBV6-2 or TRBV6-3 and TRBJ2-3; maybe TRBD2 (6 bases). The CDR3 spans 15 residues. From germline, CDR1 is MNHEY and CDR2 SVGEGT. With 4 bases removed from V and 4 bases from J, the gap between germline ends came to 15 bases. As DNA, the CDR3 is TGTGCCAGCAGTTCCCTGACTAGATCCGCAGATACGCAGTATTTT. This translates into CASSSLTRSADTQYF.

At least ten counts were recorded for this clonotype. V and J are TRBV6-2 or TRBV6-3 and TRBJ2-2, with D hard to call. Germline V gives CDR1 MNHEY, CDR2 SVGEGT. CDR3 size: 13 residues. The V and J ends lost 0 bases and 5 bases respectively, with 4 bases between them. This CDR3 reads CASSYSWTGELFF. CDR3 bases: TGTGCCAGCAGTTACTCGTGGACCGGGGAGCTGTTTTTT.

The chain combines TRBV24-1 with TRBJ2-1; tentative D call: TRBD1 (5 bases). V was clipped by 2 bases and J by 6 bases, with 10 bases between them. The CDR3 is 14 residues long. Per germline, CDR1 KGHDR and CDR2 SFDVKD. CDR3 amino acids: CATSDYRQSNEQFF. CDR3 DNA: TGTGCCACCAGTGATTACAGACAGTCCAATGAGCAGTTCTTC.

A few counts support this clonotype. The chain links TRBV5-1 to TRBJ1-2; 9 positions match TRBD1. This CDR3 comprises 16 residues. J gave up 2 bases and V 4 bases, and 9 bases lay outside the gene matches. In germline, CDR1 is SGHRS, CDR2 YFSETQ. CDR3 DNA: TGCGCCAGCAGCGGAGAGACAGGGGGGATAAACTATGGCTACACCTTC. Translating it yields CASSGETGGINYGYTF.

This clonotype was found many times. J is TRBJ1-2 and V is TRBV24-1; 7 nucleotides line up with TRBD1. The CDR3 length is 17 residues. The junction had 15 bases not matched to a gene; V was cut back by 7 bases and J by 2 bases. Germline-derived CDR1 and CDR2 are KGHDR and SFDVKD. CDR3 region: CATRPREDPGQNYGYTF. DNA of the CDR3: TGTGCCACCAGGCCAAGGGAAGATCCGGGACAGAACTATGGCTACACCTTC.

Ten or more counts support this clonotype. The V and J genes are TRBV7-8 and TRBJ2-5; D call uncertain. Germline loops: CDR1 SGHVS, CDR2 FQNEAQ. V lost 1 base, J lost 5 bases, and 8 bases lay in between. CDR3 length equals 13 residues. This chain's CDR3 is CASSLEAVETQYF. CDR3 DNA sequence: TGTGCCAGCAGCTTAGAGGCCGTGGAGACCCAGTACTTC.

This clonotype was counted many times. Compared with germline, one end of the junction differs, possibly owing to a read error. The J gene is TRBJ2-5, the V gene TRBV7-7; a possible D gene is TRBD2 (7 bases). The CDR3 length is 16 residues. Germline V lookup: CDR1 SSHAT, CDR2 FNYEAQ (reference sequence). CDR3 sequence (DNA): TGTGCTAGCAGTCCCGGGGGGAGAGGGGGCCAAGAGACCCAGTACTTC. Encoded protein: CASSPGGRGGQETQYF.

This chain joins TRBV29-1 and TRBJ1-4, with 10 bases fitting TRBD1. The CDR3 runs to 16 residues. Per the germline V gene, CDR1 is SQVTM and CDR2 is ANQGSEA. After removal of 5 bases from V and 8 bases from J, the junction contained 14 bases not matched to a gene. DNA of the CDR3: TGCAGCGTTACCGACCTTGACAGGGGGCAAAGGGAAAAACTGTTTTTT. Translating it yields CSVTDLDRGQREKLFF. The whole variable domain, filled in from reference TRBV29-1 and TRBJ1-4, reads SAVISQKPSRDICQRGTSLTIQCQVDSQVTMMFWYRQQPGQSLTLIATANQGSEATYESGFVIDKFPISRPNLTFSTLTVSNMSPEDSSIYLCSVTDLDRGQREKLFFGSGTQLSVL.

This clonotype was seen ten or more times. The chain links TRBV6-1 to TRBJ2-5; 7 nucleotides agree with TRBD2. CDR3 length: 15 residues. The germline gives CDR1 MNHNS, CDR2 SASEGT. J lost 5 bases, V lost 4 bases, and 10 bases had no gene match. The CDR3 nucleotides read TGTGCCAGCAGTGCTCCAGCGGGGCCTCGTGAGACCCAGTACTTC. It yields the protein CASSAPAGPRETQYF.

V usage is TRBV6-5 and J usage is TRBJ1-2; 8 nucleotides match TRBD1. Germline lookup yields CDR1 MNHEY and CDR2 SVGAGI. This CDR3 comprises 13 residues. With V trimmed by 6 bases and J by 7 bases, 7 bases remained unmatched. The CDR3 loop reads CASRLDRGVGYTF. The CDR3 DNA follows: TGTGCCAGCAGGCTCGACAGGGGAGTTGGCTACACCTTC.

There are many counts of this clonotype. Here the CDR3 reads CASSTTVSYNEQFF. CDR3 DNA: TGTGCCAGCAGCACGACGGTCTCCTACAATGAGCAGTTCTTC. This chain connects TRBV11-2 to TRBJ2-1; D gene unclear. Germline V lookup: CDR1 SGHAT, CDR2 FQNNGV. V was shortened by 5 bases and J by 0 bases, with 8 bases between the two germline ends. The CDR3 extends over 14 amino acids.

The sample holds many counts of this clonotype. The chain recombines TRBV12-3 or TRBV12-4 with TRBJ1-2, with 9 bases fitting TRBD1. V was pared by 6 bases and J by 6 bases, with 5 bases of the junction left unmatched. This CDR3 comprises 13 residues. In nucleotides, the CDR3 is TGTGCCAGCAGCAGGACAGGGGCCGATGGCTACACCTTC. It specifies CASSRTGADGYTF.

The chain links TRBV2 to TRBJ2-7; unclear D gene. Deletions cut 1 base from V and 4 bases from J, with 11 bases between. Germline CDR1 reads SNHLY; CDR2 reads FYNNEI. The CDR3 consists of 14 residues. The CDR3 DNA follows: TGTGCCAGCAGTGAAGTGGAACAGCCTTACGAGCAGTACTTC. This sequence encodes CASSEVEQPYEQYF.

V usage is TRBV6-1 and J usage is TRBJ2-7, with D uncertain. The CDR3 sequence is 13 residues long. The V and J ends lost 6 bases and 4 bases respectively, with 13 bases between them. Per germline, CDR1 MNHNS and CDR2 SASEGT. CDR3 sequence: CASRPGQAYEQYF. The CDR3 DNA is TGTGCCAGCAGGCCTGGGCAGGCGTACGAGCAGTACTTC.

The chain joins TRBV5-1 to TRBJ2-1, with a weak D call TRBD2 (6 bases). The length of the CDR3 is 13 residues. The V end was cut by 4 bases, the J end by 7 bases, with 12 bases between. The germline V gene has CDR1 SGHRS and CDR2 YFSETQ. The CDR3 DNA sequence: TGCGCCAGCAGCCTACCGGGGGTGAATGAGCAGTTCTTC. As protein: CASSLPGVNEQFF.

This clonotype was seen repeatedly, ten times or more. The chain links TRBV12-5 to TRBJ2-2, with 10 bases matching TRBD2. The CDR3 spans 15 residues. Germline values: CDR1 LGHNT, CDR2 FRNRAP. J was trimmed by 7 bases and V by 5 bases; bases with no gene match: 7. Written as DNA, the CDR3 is TGTGCTAGTGGTCAGCGGGAGGGCCTCGGCGGGGAGCTGTTTTTT. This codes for CASGQREGLGGELFF.

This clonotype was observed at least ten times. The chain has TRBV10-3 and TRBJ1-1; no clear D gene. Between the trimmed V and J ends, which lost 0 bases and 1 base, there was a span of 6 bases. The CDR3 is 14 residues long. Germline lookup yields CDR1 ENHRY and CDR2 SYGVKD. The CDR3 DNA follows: TGTGCCATCAGTGAGTCCGAGGAGAACACTGAAGCTTTCTTT. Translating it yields CAISESEENTEAFF.

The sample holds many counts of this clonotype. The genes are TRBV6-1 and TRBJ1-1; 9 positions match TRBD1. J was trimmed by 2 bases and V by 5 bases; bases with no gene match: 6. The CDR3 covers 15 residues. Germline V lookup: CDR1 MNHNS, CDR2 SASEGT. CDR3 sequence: CASSNPGQGNTEAFF. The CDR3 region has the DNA TGTGCCAGCAGTAACCCGGGACAGGGTAACACTGAAGCTTTCTTT.